This T cell receptor beta chain was observed in a study of OX40 agonist ivuxolimab in advanced cancers. TCRdb keeps only in-frame clones here, not all; method: immunoSEQ multiplex PCR. The sample records fewer than 30,000 clones, over 80% being singletons. CDR3 length equals 18 residues. Sequences were derived from CD4+ or CD8+ T cells sorted from blood, sampled in a trial of the OX40 agonist ivuxolimab. The TCR was taken from an adult with an advanced solid tumor such as melanoma, head and neck, liver or kidney cancer. The chain joins TRBV21-1 to TRBJ2-4; the table calls TRBD2, which could not be checked here. TRBV21-1 is recorded as a pseudogene. The CDR3 DNA reads as TGTGCCAGCAGCAAAACTGAGAGGCGGGACGGAGGTAAAAACATTCAGTACTTC. Its protein product is CASSKTERRDGGKNIQYF.